Listed below are T cell receptor beta chains from one sample, sequenced in a study of spatial heterogeneity in lung cancer. TCRdb independently ran MiXCR on the 5' RACE reads; one entry per CDR3 protein. The top ten clones hold under 35% of a sample with 20,000 to 25,000 distinct CDR3 sequences, around a sixth of them seen once. This material consisted of lung tumor tissue, taken at surgery. The receptors shown here come from a female donor with early-stage non-small cell lung cancer. CDR3s include the opening cysteine and the closing phenylalanine or tryptophan. A D gene is named only where the DNA matches it firmly. Clone size is stated in some rows and not others, as once, few, many or a class when expanded.

V gene	J gene	D gene	clone size	CDR3 DNA	CDR3 protein
TRBV28	TRBJ2-1	-	many	TGTGCCAGCAGTTCCCAGTCGGGTGAGCAGTTCTTC	CASSSQSGEQFF
TRBV2	TRBJ2-1	TRBD2	many	TGTGCCAGCAGTGAATCTGGCGGGAGCTCCTACAATGAGCAGTTCTTC	CASSESGGSSYNEQFF
TRBV7-3	TRBJ2-2	TRBD2	few	TGTGCCAGCAGCTCCGGACTAGCGGGAGGGCTAGGGACCGGGGAGCTGTTTTTT	CASSSGLAGGLGTGELFF
TRBV13	TRBJ2-7	TRBD2	few	TGTGCCAGCAGCCCATCCGGGACTAGCGGGAGCCACGAGCAGTACTTC	CASSPSGTSGSHEQYF
TRBV3-1	TRBJ2-2	TRBD2	many	TGTGCCAGCAGCCAACGGGGGGGGGGCCGCACCGGGGAGCTGTTTTTT	CASSQRGGGRTGELFF
TRBV7-2	TRBJ2-7	TRBD1	-	TGTGCCAGCAGCACCCGGACAGGATACTCCTACGAGCAGTACTTC	CASSTRTGYSYEQYF
TRBV20-1	TRBJ2-1	-	-	TGCAGTGCTAGAGTAGGTGGGGAAATCCAAGAGCAGTTCTTC	CSARVGGEIQEQFF
TRBV28	TRBJ2-7	-	-	TGTGCCAGCAGTTTGCGACGGGGGGAGCAGTACTTC	CASSLRRGEQYF
TRBV27	TRBJ2-2	TRBD1	many	TGTGCCACCCGGACAGGGGGACGGGCAAACACCGGGGAGCTGTTTTTT	CATRTGGRANTGELFF
TRBV12-3/TRBV12-4	TRBJ2-3	-	-	TGTGCCAGCAGTTCCGCGGGGTCTAGTCGCGCAGATACGCAGTATTTT	CASSSAGSSRADTQYF
TRBV12-3/TRBV12-4	TRBJ2-3	-	many	TGTGCCAGCAGTCCTACCGTCCCAGCAGATACGCAGTATTTT	CASSPTVPADTQYF
TRBV4-3	TRBJ2-1	-	medium-sized	TGCGCCAGCAGCCAAGGAGGGACCCCTACCTACAATGAGCAGTTCTTC	CASSQGGTPTYNEQFF
TRBV21-1	TRBJ2-2	-	many	TGTGCCAGCAGCCAGGGGACTAGCGGGGCGAACACCGGGGAGCTGTTTTTT	CASSQGTSGANTGELFF
TRBV29-1	TRBJ2-3	TRBD1	-	TGCAGCGTCCCTCGGACAGGCAGCACAGATACGCAGTATTTT	CSVPRTGSTDTQYF
TRBV13	TRBJ2-4	-	few	TGTGCCAGCAGCACCCAGGGGTTAGCCAAAAACATTCAGTACTTC	CASSTQGLAKNIQYF
TRBV6-5	TRBJ2-2	-	few	TGTGCCAGCAGACCCCGAAGGGAGAACACCGGGGAGCTGTTTTTT	CASRPRRENTGELFF
TRBV28	TRBJ2-7	TRBD2	few	TGTGCCAGCAGTTTTCGGGGGGGCTACGAGCAGTACTTC	CASSFRGGYEQYF
TRBV7-8	TRBJ2-1	-	few	TGTGCCAGCAGCTGGGGGCGGAGCAACAATGAGCAGTTCTTC	CASSWGRSNNEQFF
TRBV4-1	TRBJ2-4	-	many	TGCGCCAGCAGCCAAGATGGGCGGGGCCTAGCCAAAAACATTCAGTACTTC	CASSQDGRGLAKNIQYF
TRBV11-2	TRBJ2-3	-	few	TGTGCCAGCAGCTTACTCCCCTCCATAGAGACAGATACGCAGTATTTT	CASSLLPSIETDTQYF
TRBV29-1	TRBJ2-7	-	many	TGCAGCGTTGTACGCCTCGGCAGCGTCTCCTACGAGCAGTACTTC	CSVVRLGSVSYEQYF
TRBV5-4	TRBJ2-3	TRBD2	many	TGTGCCAGCAGCTCCGGGACTAGCGGGAGGGCCCGAGTTACGCAGTATTTT	CASSSGTSGRARVTQYF
TRBV2	TRBJ2-5	-	few	TGTGCCAGCAGACGTTCCGCCCGAGGGGGAGAGACCCAGTACTTC	CASRRSARGGETQYF
TRBV5-1	TRBJ2-1	-	many	TGCGCCAGCAGCTTGGGACCACGAGGAACCAATGAGCAGTTCTTC	CASSLGPRGTNEQFF
TRBV7-9	TRBJ1-1	-	many	TGTGCCAGCAGCTTAGAGGTCAACACTGAAGCTTTCTTT	CASSLEVNTEAFF
TRBV11-1	TRBJ2-1	TRBD1	few	TGTGCCAGCAGCCCTCGACAGGGCCATGAGCAGTTCTTC	CASSPRQGHEQFF
TRBV30	TRBJ2-7	-	-	TGTGCCTGGAGGAGGGCAGGGCTATCCATCCTAGAGCAGTACTTC	CAWRRAGLSILEQYF
TRBV4-2	TRBJ2-3	TRBD2	many	TGTGCCAGCAGCCCGTTAGGACTAGCGGGATCAGATACGCAGTATTTT	CASSPLGLAGSDTQYF
TRBV18	TRBJ2-5	-	-	TGTGCCAGCTCACCACCGGCTGGGTTATTGAAGACCCAGTACTTC	CASSPPAGLLKTQYF
TRBV6-7	TRBJ2-5	-	-	TGTGCCAGCAGTTACTCGACCGGACCCAAAGAAGAGACCCAGTACTTC	CASSYSTGPKEETQYF
TRBV23-1	TRBJ2-1	TRBD2	few	TGCGCCAGCAATCGTAGGACAGGACCGCTTACCGGGACTAGCGCATCCGATCCCGACAATGAGCAGTTCTTC	CASNRRTGPLTGTSASDPDNEQFF
TRBV6-4	TRBJ2-1	-	few	TGTGCCAGCAGTGACTCACCGATTCGGAATGAGCAGTTCTTC	CASSDSPIRNEQFF
TRBV6-2/TRBV6-3	TRBJ2-5	-	-	TGTGCCAGCAGCCGACTCCGAAGGGAAGAGACCCAGTACTTC	CASSRLRREETQYF
TRBV7-8	TRBJ2-3	TRBD2	-	TGTGCCAGCAGCCTCCTAGCGGGATCCACAGATACGCAGTATTTT	CASSLLAGSTDTQYF
TRBV9	TRBJ2-6	-	many	TGTGCCAGCAGCCCAGAAGGCTGGGCCAACGTCCTGACTTTC	CASSPEGWANVLTF
TRBV5-1	TRBJ2-3	TRBD2	-	TGCGCCAGCAGCTTGGAGGGGAGGGCAGATACGCAGTATTTT	CASSLEGRADTQYF
TRBV5-1	TRBJ2-7	-	many	TGCGCCAGCAGCTTGGGGAACGGCTACGAGCAGTACTTC	CASSLGNGYEQYF
TRBV4-1	TRBJ2-2	TRBD2	-	TGCGCCAGCAGCCAAAGAAGTGGCGGGAGGGCCAATCCCGGGGAGCTGTTTTTT	CASSQRSGGRANPGELFF
TRBV7-9	TRBJ2-2	-	few	TGTGCCAGCAGCTTATTAGCCAACACCGGGGAGCTGTTTTTT	CASSLLANTGELFF
TRBV7-8	TRBJ2-7	-	medium-sized	TGTGCCAGCAGCCTCCGGACAGCCTCCTACGAGCAGTACTTC	CASSLRTASYEQYF
TRBV11-2	TRBJ2-1	TRBD2	-	TGTGCCAGCAGCTTAGGCCGACTAGCGGAGGGGCCGCATGAGCAGTTCTTC	CASSLGRLAEGPHEQFF